The following is a T cell receptor beta chain sequence with its context. No antigen is known for it. No base quality values were provided; no much bigger clone lies one nucleotide off. Libraries were built with the immunoSEQ multiplex PCR assay. Here the immuneACCESS table is served through TCRdb, limited to in-frame sequences with V and J called. Missing clones are a known gap in these copies; in checked studies unresolved V genes cover under half, and the rest lacks a known reason. This sample is represented by some 71,000 clones; approximately 97% of them were singletons. The ten largest clonotypes hold approximately 0.18% of the sample. From cysteine to phenylalanine, the CDR3 is 15 amino acids long. This entry keeps only the CDR3 DNA: 45 bases, framed from base 1. V gives up 1 base and J gives up 5 bases, and the segment between their germline ends measures 14 bases. CDR1 and CDR2 are read off the germline V gene (reference sequence) as LNHNV and YYDKDF.

These data originate in a study of technical replicates of blood from several donors (dated by TCRdb to 2017 to 2019). Material for sequencing was T cells isolated from PBMCs. The receptor chain draws on TRBV15 and TRBJ1-1; the D gene is possibly TRBD1, with 6 bases matching. The source is a human donor in good health. Here the CDR3 is given as CATSRAQGYRTEAFF. The base sequence is TGTGCCACCAGCAGAGCTCAGGGGTATCGAACTGAAGCTTTCTTT. Full variable domain (CDR3 extended with the reference TRBV15 and TRBJ1-1 proteins): DAMVIQNPRYQVTQFGKPVTLSCSQTLNHNVMYWYQQKSSQAPKLLFHYYDKDFNNEADTPDNFQSRRPNTSFCFLDIRSPGLGDTAMYLCATSRAQGYRTEAFFGQGTRLTVV.